The rows below give T cell receptor beta chains drawn from one sample of a study of identifying expanded T cells in peripheral blood. Clones were read by immunoSEQ multiplex PCR, and TCRdb kept only the in-frame ones, dropping some. Seen here are 100,000 to 150,000 clones, more than 80% observed once, and the top ten hold about 3.1%. Sequenced input: blood. The receptors shown here come from a person aged 18 to 75 in good health. CDR3s include the opening cysteine and the closing phenylalanine or tryptophan. The D gene is left open where the match is weak. Part of the rows lack a size; the others show once, few, many or a class for expanded clones.

size | J | D | V | CDR3 | DNA
. | TRBJ2-1 | . | TRBV5-4 | CASSLWSEQFF | TGTGCCAGCAGCTTGTGGAGTGAGCAGTTCTTC
. | TRBJ1-4 | . | TRBV15 | CATSRTHPRDPEEKLFF | TGTGCCACCAGCAGAACCCACCCCAGGGACCCCGAGGAAAAACTGTTTTTT
. | TRBJ2-7 | TRBD1 | TRBV5-4 | CASSFYLTGDYEQYF | TGTGCCAGCAGCTTTTATTTGACAGGGGACTACGAGCAGTACTTC
once | TRBJ2-5 | . | TRBV7-8 | CASSLASARQETQYF | TGTGCCAGCAGCTTAGCATCGGCCAGGCAAGAGACCCAGTACTTC
. | TRBJ1-6 | . | TRBV11-2 | CASTYTGFSPLHF | TGTGCCAGCACCTACACAGGGTTTTCACCCCTCCACTTT
. | TRBJ1-1 | . | TRBV23-1 | CASSQSGGTTEAFF | TGCGCCAGCAGTCAATCGGGAGGGACCACTGAAGCTTTCTTT
. | TRBJ2-3 | . | TRBV7-9 | CASSWQGLADTQYF | TGTGCCAGCAGCTGGCAGGGACTGGCAGATACGCAGTATTTT
. | TRBJ1-5 | . | TRBV7-9 | CASSLEGRSNQPQHF | TGTGCCAGCAGCCTGGAGGGGAGAAGCAATCAGCCCCAGCATTTT
. | TRBJ2-2 | . | TRBV7-9 | CASTSARGIENTGELFF | TGTGCCAGCACCTCCGCGAGGGGTATCGAGAACACCGGGGAGCTGTTTTTT
. | TRBJ2-7 | TRBD1 | TRBV30 | CAWSALGDRGREQYF | TGTGCCTGGAGTGCCCTGGGGGACAGGGGGCGTGAGCAGTACTTC
. | TRBJ1-5 | . | TRBV18 | CASGGTAEGQPQHF | TGTGCGTCCGGAGGGACGGCGGAGGGCCAGCCCCAGCATTTT
. | TRBJ1-4 | . | TRBV6-5 | CATAQIGEKLFF | TGTGCCACCGCGCAAATTGGTGAAAAACTGTTTTTT
few | TRBJ1-1 | . | TRBV19 | CASSISRNTEAFF | TGTGCCAGTAGTATTTCACGGAACACTGAAGCTTTCTTT
. | TRBJ2-7 | TRBD2 | TRBV12-5 | CASGQTTSSGGSSYEQYF | TGTGCTAGTGGCCAAACTACCTCAAGCGGGGGGAGCTCCTACGAGCAGTACTTC
. | TRBJ1-1 | TRBD1 | TRBV10-3 | CAIQVQGSAEAFF | TGTGCCATCCAAGTACAGGGGTCTGCTGAAGCTTTCTTT
. | TRBJ1-2 | . | TRBV5-6 | CASSLSGGANGYTF | TGTGCCAGCAGCTTATCGGGGGGCGCGAATGGCTACACCTTC
. | TRBJ2-5 | TRBD2 | TRBV10-3 | CAIRSGGAGETQYF | TGTGCCATCAGGAGCGGGGGGGCCGGGGAGACCCAGTACTTC
. | TRBJ1-1 | . | TRBV19 | CASSLRQLNTEAFF | TGTGCCAGTAGCCTGAGACAGTTGAACACTGAAGCTTTCTTT
. | TRBJ1-5 | TRBD1 | TRBV6-1 | CASSADRVRNQPQHF | TGTGCCAGCAGTGCTGACAGGGTCAGGAATCAGCCCCAGCATTTT
. | TRBJ2-1 | TRBD2 | TRBV19 | CASALKRGPSYNEQFF | TGTGCCAGCGCCTTAAAGCGGGGCCCCTCCTACAATGAGCAGTTCTTC
. | TRBJ1-1 | . | TRBV4-3 | CASSQDFKTDLNTEAFF | TGCGCCAGCAGCCAAGATTTCAAAACGGATTTGAACACTGAAGCTTTCTTT
. | TRBJ2-1 | . | TRBV11-2 | CASSPLGGVSYNEQFF | TGTGCCAGCAGCCCATTGGGGGGAGTGTCCTACAATGAGCAGTTCTTC
. | TRBJ1-1 | . | TRBV2 | CASMARNTYTEAFF | TGTGCCAGCATGGCGAGAAACACCTACACTGAAGCTTTCTTT
. | TRBJ2-1 | . | TRBV7-9 | CASSLGGADEQFF | TGTGCCAGCAGCTTAGGGGGGGCGGATGAGCAGTTCTTC
. | TRBJ2-6 | . | TRBV28 | CASSLWDSGANVLTF | TGTGCCAGCAGTTTGTGGGACTCTGGGGCCAACGTCCTGACTTTC
. | TRBJ2-7 | . | TRBV4-3 | CASSQDLGAGTRYEQYF | TGCGCCAGCAGCCAAGATCTGGGGGCAGGCACTCGGTACGAGCAGTACTTC
. | TRBJ1-1 | . | TRBV29-1 | CSVQRGRMNTEAFF | TGCAGCGTCCAAAGGGGACGCATGAACACTGAAGCTTTCTTT
. | TRBJ2-3 | . | TRBV29-1 | CSVEPGNGAGTDTQYF | TGCAGCGTTGAACCCGGGAATGGGGCGGGCACAGATACGCAGTATTTT
. | TRBJ1-1 | . | TRBV11-3 | CASSLRGVGTEAFF | TGTGCCAGCAGCTTAAGGGGGGTGGGCACTGAAGCTTTCTTT
. | TRBJ2-3 | . | TRBV4-3 | CASSQDPTGGNTDTQYF | TGCGCCAGCAGCCAAGATCCGACGGGGGGCAACACAGATACGCAGTATTTT
once | TRBJ1-1 | . | TRBV5-1 | CASSLGQRDTEAFF | TGCGCCAGCAGCTTGGGGCAGAGAGACACTGAAGCTTTCTTT
many | TRBJ2-7 | TRBD1 | TRBV7-9 | CASSYVQGSHEQYF | TGTGCCAGCAGCTATGTACAGGGGTCCCACGAGCAGTACTTC
. | TRBJ2-7 | TRBD1 | TRBV7-9 | CASIGQGAYEQYF | TGTGCCAGCATCGGGCAGGGGGCCTACGAGCAGTACTTC
. | TRBJ2-7 | TRBD1 | TRBV9 | CASSGRGTGDFYEQYF | TGTGCCAGCAGCGGAAGAGGGACAGGGGACTTTTACGAGCAGTACTTC
many | TRBJ1-1 | . | TRBV10-2 | CASRGHRTDAFF | TGCGCCAGCAGGGGACATAGGACCGATGCTTTCTTT
few | TRBJ1-5 | . | TRBV30 | CAWSPLQVNQPQHF | TGTGCCTGGAGTCCACTCCAGGTCAATCAGCCCCAGCATTTT
. | TRBJ2-5 | . | TRBV7-8 | CASSGAEGDWETQYF | TGTGCCAGCAGCGGGGCGGAAGGCGACTGGGAGACCCAGTACTTC
. | TRBJ1-2 | . | TRBV30 | CAWATTNNYGYTF | TGTGCCTGGGCCACTACTAATAACTATGGCTACACCTTC
. | TRBJ2-1 | . | TRBV15 | CATSRRAGLLNEQFF | TGTGCCACCAGCAGGCGGGCGGGACTCCTCAATGAGCAGTTCTTC
. | TRBJ1-5 | . | TRBV7-2 | CASSLTGSGGGDQPQHF | TGTGCCAGCAGCTTAACAGGCTCCGGGGGTGGGGATCAGCCCCAGCATTTT
. | TRBJ1-2 | . | TRBV25-1 | CASGRGYGYTF | TGTGCCAGCGGCAGAGGCTATGGCTACACCTTC
. | TRBJ2-5 | . | TRBV4-1 | CASSQHPSGHGETQYF | TGCGCCAGCAGCCAACACCCGTCAGGCCACGGTGAGACCCAGTACTTC
. | TRBJ2-7 | TRBD2 | TRBV4-3 | CASSPGRVSYEQYF | TGCGCCAGCAGCCCGGGGAGGGTATCCTACGAGCAGTACTTC
many | TRBJ2-6 | . | TRBV2 | CASKSGSGANVLTF | TGTGCCAGCAAATCAGGCTCTGGGGCCAACGTCCTGACTTTC
. | TRBJ2-3 | . | TRBV9 | CASSVSGGVTDTQYF | TGTGCCAGCAGCGTATCAGGGGGGGTTACAGATACGCAGTATTTT
. | TRBJ2-7 | . | TRBV7-8 | CASSLAWEQYF | TGTGCCAGCAGCTTGGCTTGGGAGCAGTACTTC
. | TRBJ2-5 | . | TRBV7-8 | CASSSPTGRWETQYF | TGTGCCAGCAGCTCTCCGACAGGGAGGTGGGAGACCCAGTACTTC
. | TRBJ1-2 | TRBD1 | TRBV19 | CATSPIRQGRGYGYTF | TGTGCCACCTCTCCAATCAGACAGGGCCGGGGCTATGGCTACACCTTC
. | TRBJ1-2 | . | TRBV7-2 | CASSQRQDYGYTF | TGTGCCAGCAGCCAGAGACAGGACTATGGCTACACCTTC
. | TRBJ1-2 | TRBD1 | TRBV4-1 | CASSQQGGQVYGYTF | TGCGCCAGCAGCCAGCAGGGCGGACAGGTCTATGGCTACACCTTC
once | TRBJ1-2 | TRBD1 | TRBV10-3 | CAAGTGEFYGYTF | TGTGCCGCCGGGACAGGGGAGTTCTATGGCTACACCTTC
. | TRBJ2-3 | . | TRBV30 | CAWTPRAGPDTQYF | TGTGCCTGGACCCCTCGCGCGGGCCCCGATACGCAGTATTTT
. | TRBJ1-1 | . | TRBV2 | CAGSPNMGTEAFF | TGTGCCGGCAGTCCGAACATGGGCACTGAAGCTTTCTTT
few | TRBJ1-6 | . | TRBV5-5 | CASSRTGTDGIGNSPLHF | TGTGCCAGCAGCAGAACCGGAACGGACGGAATAGGGAATTCACCCCTCCACTTT
. | TRBJ2-2 | TRBD1 | TRBV5-4 | CASSPGQTPGELFF | TGTGCCAGCAGCCCGGGACAGACACCCGGGGAGCTGTTTTTT
. | TRBJ1-1 | . | TRBV4-3 | CASSQDAGTARSMNTEAFF | TGCGCCAGCAGCCAAGATGCGGGGACTGCCAGGTCCATGAACACTGAAGCTTTCTTT
. | TRBJ2-1 | TRBD1 | TRBV2 | CASSLKRTGGFF | TGTGCCAGCAGTCTAAAACGGACAGGGGGGTTCTTC
. | TRBJ1-2 | . | TRBV5-1 | CASSPDSLGNYGYTF | TGCGCCAGCAGTCCGGACTCCCTAGGAAACTATGGCTACACCTTC